This TCR beta chain derives from a study of beta chain features in type 1 diabetes. The whole isolated RNA underwent reverse transcription, so sequencing captured expressed TCRB transcripts. Sequencing was performed with immunoSEQ multiplex PCR; in TCRdb, only in-frame clones are kept and a portion is missing. Of around 260,000 clones detected, about 24% appear once; the ten largest clones hold roughly 0.011%. Germline CDR1 and CDR2: KGHSH and LQKENI. The CDR3 loop spans 13 amino acids. With 4 bases removed from V and 7 bases from J, the gap between germline ends came to 10 bases. General study points: Shortening of TCRB CDR3s, moderate but significant, appeared in all four CD4+ subsets of Type 1 diabetes patients.

Turning to this clone: What it binds is not known.

Sequences were obtained from naive CD4+ T cells from blood. The chain carries TRBV18 and TRBJ1-4; the D is unclear. This receptor was identified in a woman aged 25 to 39 with type 1 diabetes. CDR3 in DNA: TGTGCCAGCTCACACCCAAGAGGTGAAAAACTGTTTTTT. Encoded protein: CASSHPRGEKLFF.